What follows are 22 T cell receptor beta chains derived from one specimen sequenced in a study of shared clonotypes between healthy human individuals. The repertoire was sequenced with immunoSEQ multiplex PCR; TCRdb's copy has only in-frame clones and lacks some. Here the sample spans approximately 1.1 million clones, approximately 78% being singletons. The sample comprised memory CD4+ T cells from PBMCs. Subset here: CD45RA-negative fraction. The receptors stem from a man aged 18-30 years in good health. Some clones in this sample may be carry-over from other donors' samples.

The chain has TRBV6-5 and TRBJ2-7; TRBD2 aligns across 13 bases. The CDR3 runs to 14 residues. CDR1 is MNHEY and CDR2 is SVGAGI in the germline V gene. V was clipped by 5 bases and J by 6 bases; unmatched bases: 4. The DNA for the CDR3 is TGTGCCAGCAGTAGACTAGCGGGAGGATTCGAGCAGTACTTC. It yields the protein CASSRLAGGFEQYF.

The rearrangement links TRBV6-5 to TRBJ1-2; possibly TRBD1 for D (5 bases). V dropped 6 bases and J dropped 7 bases, with 15 bases sitting between them. Germline V gives CDR1 MNHEY, CDR2 SVGAGI. CDR3 size: 13 residues. CDR3 in amino acids: CASRPPGTFGYTF. The CDR3, as DNA: TGTGCCAGCAGGCCCCCCGGGACCTTTGGCTACACCTTC.

The J gene is TRBJ1-2, the V gene TRBV28, with a weak D call TRBD1 (5 bases). The germline V gene encodes CDR1 MDHEN and CDR2 SYDVKM. The ends were cut back, 0 bases at V and 7 bases at J, with 18 bases in the middle. This CDR3 comprises 16 residues. CDR3 nucleotide sequence: TGTGCCAGCAGTTTATGGGGGGTCGCGGGTGGTATTGGCTACACCTTC. Amino acids: CASSLWGVAGGIGYTF.

The chain has TRBV4-3 and TRBJ1-2; a possible D gene is TRBD1 (5 bases). The V and J ends lost 0 bases and 7 bases respectively, with 9 bases between them. Germline CDR1 reads LGHNA; CDR2 reads YSLEER. The CDR3 is 13 residues long. The CDR3 reads CASSQDTRGGYTF. In DNA form, the CDR3 reads TGCGCCAGCAGCCAAGATACGAGGGGTGGCTACACCTTC.

The chain couples TRBV6-6 to TRBJ2-1; TRBD2 is a possible D gene (6 bases). The CDR3 spans 12 residues. Germline-derived CDR1 and CDR2 are MNHNY and SVGAGI (reference sequence). The V and J ends lost 8 bases and 9 bases respectively, with 14 bases between them. The CDR3 nucleotides are TGTGCCAGCCAAACCCGGGAGAGTGAGCAGTTCTTC. Translated: CASQTRESEQFF.

CDR3 nucleotide sequence: TGCGCCAGCAGCTCGGACGGGACGCAAGAGACCCAGTACTTC. It codes for CASSSDGTQETQYF. The rearrangement joins TRBV5-1 to TRBJ2-5; D may be TRBD1 or TRBD2 (5 bases each). The length of the CDR3 is 14 residues. V was shortened by 3 bases and J by 2 bases, with 11 bases between the two germline ends. Germline CDR1 is SGHRS and CDR2 is YFSETQ.

The CDR3 sequence is CASSPRDSNEQFF. The CDR3 DNA reads as TGTGCCAGCTCACCACGGGACTCCAATGAGCAGTTCTTC. The chain carries TRBV18 and TRBJ2-1; D might be TRBD2 (6 bases). The CDR3 has 13 residues. From germline, CDR1 is KGHSH and CDR2 LQKENI. Between the trimmed V and J ends, which lost 1 base and 6 bases, there was a span of 7 bases. Full variable domain (missing parts from reference TRBV18 and TRBJ2-1): NAGVMQNPRHLVRRRGQEARLRCSPMKGHSHVYWYRQLPEEGLKFMVYLQKENIIDESGMPKERFSAEFPKEGPSILRIQQVVRGDSAAYFCASSPRDSNEQFFGPGTRLTVL.

The CDR3, as DNA: TGCGCCAGCAGCTTGGACTCAGGAGACACTGAAGCTTTCTTT. Its translation: CASSLDSGDTEAFF. V gene TRBV5-1 combines with J gene TRBJ1-1; D is undetermined. The CDR3 totals 14 residues. Looked up from germline, CDR1 is SGHRS and CDR2 is YFSETQ. Trimming stripped 0 bases from V and 3 bases from J, with 9 bases between.

This chain links TRBV4-1 with TRBJ1-2, with D maybe TRBD1 (6 bases). V was clipped by 3 bases and J by 6 bases, with 14 bases between them. This CDR3 has 14 residues. CDR1 is MGHRA and CDR2 is YSYEKL in the germline V gene. CDR3 sequence (DNA): TGCGCCAGCAGCCAGGTCCGACAGGCGGATGGCTACACCTTC. This encodes CASSQVRQADGYTF.

This chain connects TRBV11-2 to TRBJ1-1; the D is unclear. The germline V gene encodes CDR1 SGHAT and CDR2 FQNNGV. The CDR3 covers 13 residues. The germline V and J ends were trimmed by 4 bases and 4 bases, with 10 bases remaining between them. CDR3 sequence reads: CASSSELGTEAFF. CDR3 bases: TGTGCCAGCAGCTCGGAATTGGGCACTGAAGCTTTCTTT.

V and J are TRBV11-2 and TRBJ2-7; D perhaps matches TRBD1 (5 bases). Germline assignment: CDR1 SGHAT and CDR2 FQNNGV. V dropped 1 base and J dropped 3 bases, with 10 bases sitting between them. This CDR3 is 14 amino acids long. CDR3 coding DNA: TGTGCCAGCAGCTTAGTGGGGCGGAACTACGAGCAGTACTTC. This sequence encodes CASSLVGRNYEQYF. The complete variable domain, with remaining parts taken from reference TRBV11-2 and TRBJ2-7, reads EAGVAQSPRYKIIEKRQSVAFWCNPISGHATLYWYQQILGQGPKLLIQFQNNGVVDDSQLPKDRFSAERLKGVDSTLKIQPAKLEDSAVYLCASSLVGRNYEQYFGPGTRLTVT.

The CDR3, as DNA: TGCGCCAGCAGCTTGGGGGACACCCTATGGGGTGAAGCTTTCTTT. This sequence encodes CASSLGDTLWGEAFF. This chain links TRBV5-1 with TRBJ1-1, with TRBD1 as a possible D gene (6 bases). V lost 0 bases and J 7 bases, leaving 16 bases between the germline ends. CDR3 length equals 15 residues. Germline CDR1 reads SGHRS; CDR2 reads YFSETQ.

V and J are TRBV4-1 and TRBJ2-5; perhaps TRBD2 as D (6 bases). This CDR3 spans 15 amino acids. Trimming pared 0 bases from V and 4 bases from J, leaving 12 bases between. Germline CDR1 is MGHRA and CDR2 is YSYEKL. CDR3 DNA: TGCGCCAGCAGCCAAGACCTGGACTATGGAGAGACCCAGTACTTC. Translated: CASSQDLDYGETQYF.

This chain connects TRBV19 to TRBJ2-2; 7 nucleotides match TRBD2. Losses at the gene ends were 5 bases for V and 1 base for J; bases not matched to a gene: 7. In germline, CDR1 is LNHDA, CDR2 SQIVND (reference sequence). The CDR3 length is 16 residues. The CDR3 bases are TGTGCCAGTAGTGTCGCTAGCGGAAGGAACACCGGGGAGCTGTTTTTT. It encodes CASSVASGRNTGELFF.

This chain links TRBV7-2 with TRBJ1-5; no clear D. Trimming removed 4 bases from V and 6 bases from J, with 13 bases in between. The CDR3 is 14 amino acids. Germline assignment: CDR1 SGHTA and CDR2 FQGNSA. The CDR3 here is CASSSEGWSQPQHF. The CDR3 region has the DNA TGTGCCAGCAGCTCCGAGGGTTGGAGTCAGCCCCAGCATTTT.

The V call is TRBV15, the J call TRBJ1-5; 10 bases line up with TRBD1. This CDR3 has 14 residues. J was trimmed by 5 bases and V by 4 bases; bases with no gene match: 2. Germline lookup yields CDR1 LNHNV and CDR2 YYDKDF (reference sequence). CDR3 nucleotides: TGTGCCACCAGCACCGGACAGGGGGATCAGCCCCAGCATTTT. Protein: CATSTGQGDQPQHF.

This clone was counted ten times or more. The chain carries TRBV9 and TRBJ2-3; 10 nucleotides line up with TRBD1. Germline V gene lookup returns CDR1 SGDLS and CDR2 YYNGEE. Germline trimming cut 3 bases from V and 0 bases from J; bases unmatched to any gene: 13. The CDR3 loop spans 19 amino acids. This CDR3 reads CASSAILGQGGSSTDTQYF. The CDR3 nucleotides are TGTGCCAGCAGCGCCATTCTTGGACAGGGGGGGTCTAGCACAGATACGCAGTATTTT.

This CDR3 reads CAWSVRGLGTSEQYF. In nucleotides, the CDR3 is TGTGCCTGGAGTGTACGCGGACTTGGGACGTCCGAGCAGTACTTC. V usage is TRBV30 and J usage is TRBJ2-7; D may be TRBD1 or TRBD2 (5 bases each). Germline values: CDR1 GTSNPN, CDR2 SVGIG (reference sequence). The V end was cut by 0 bases, the J end by 6 bases, with 18 bases between. The CDR3 covers 15 residues.

To note about this clone: Other DNA sequences in the same sample also yield this CDR3. The chain links TRBV30 to TRBJ2-1; D gene ambiguous. This CDR3 region has 11 residues. V lost 5 bases and J 0 bases, leaving 2 bases between the germline ends. From germline, CDR1 is GTSNPN and CDR2 SVGIG (reference sequence). The CDR3 here is CAWGSYNEQFF. The DNA for the CDR3 is TGTGCCTGGGGCTCCTACAATGAGCAGTTCTTC. The full variable domain, rest sourced from reference TRBV30 and TRBJ2-1, is SQTIHQWPATLVQPVGSPLSLECTVEGTSNPNLYWYRQAAGRGLQLLFYSVGIGQISSEVPQNLSASRPQDRQFILSSKKLLLSDSGFYLCAWGSYNEQFFGPGTRLTVL.

Notes on this clone: This CDR3 is also generated by other DNA sequences in the sample. The chain carries TRBV5-1 and TRBJ1-1; D perhaps matches TRBD1 (6 bases). This CDR3 is 14 amino acids long. V lost 4 bases and J 2 bases, leaving 12 bases between the germline ends. CDR1 SGHRS and CDR2 YFSETQ come from the germline V gene. CDR3 sequence (DNA): TGCGCCAGCAGCCTCGACAGGACCAACACTGAAGCTTTCTTT. Translating it yields CASSLDRTNTEAFF.

The V gene is TRBV15, the J gene TRBJ1-1; D call uncertain. CDR1 and CDR2 (germline): LNHNV, YYDKDF (reference sequence). This CDR3 has 12 amino acids. V was clipped by 3 bases and J by 11 bases, with 13 bases between them. CDR3: CATSSATPRAFF. CDR3 in DNA: TGTGCCACCAGCAGTGCGACCCCAAGGGCTTTCTTT.

The V and J genes are TRBV7-3 and TRBJ2-7; D possibly corresponds to TRBD2 (7 bases). Trimming took off 0 bases at V and 6 bases at J, with 15 bases between the two ends. This CDR3 contains 15 residues. CDR1 and CDR2 (germline): SGHTA, FQGTGA. The CDR3 here is CASSLTGGGSVEQYF. The DNA for the CDR3 is TGTGCCAGCAGCTTAACGGGAGGGGGTTCGGTCGAGCAGTACTTC.